Reported below is one TCR beta chain. Its specificity is not known. Every donor was a healthy person donating bone marrow. The data originate from a study of cytomegalovirus exposure and HLA in healthy donors. The CDR3 consists of 14 residues. Broader study findings: It was reported that TCR beta sequences correctly inferred the HLA-A and HLA-B alleles for most subjects. In a later analysis, V- and J-gene trimming of beta chains associated with a DCLRE1C missense variant, replicated independently. A previous analysis found most TCR beta V segments productive roughly 87% or roughly 30% of the time.

The PCR used 60 Vbeta and 13 Jbeta primers. Clones were sequenced by immunoSEQ multiplex PCR, and TCRdb holds only the in-frame ones, with some missing. The sample has about 120,000 clones, approximately 70% seen once. The sequenced sample consisted of PBMCs. The sequence was obtained from a man aged 25-45 years in good health and CMV-seropositive. J is TRBJ1-1 and V is TRBV21-1. TRBV21-1 is a documented pseudogene. The DNA for the CDR3 is TGTGCCAGCAGCCGATCGGGGGAGAGGGCTGAAGCTTTCTTT. Its translation: CASSRSGERAEAFF.